The 26 T cell receptor beta chains reported below all come from one sample, sequenced in a study of blood T cell repertoires in COVID-19. Generated by immunoSEQ multiplex PCR, the TCRdb table keeps only in-frame clones and is missing some. The sample lists about 180,000 clones; around 80% were seen once. Input material: PBMCs or T cells enriched from blood (not recorded which). These receptors were taken from a man aged 60 to 69 who had been exposed to COVID-19.

The chain uses TRBV5-8 and TRBJ1-1, with D uncertain. Deletions cut 0 bases from V and 8 bases from J, with 8 bases between. The CDR3 totals 12 residues. The V gene's germline CDR1 is SGHTS and CDR2 YDEGEE. In DNA, the CDR3 is TGTGCCAGCAGCTTGGGTCTCGTGGAAGCTTTCTTT. Its translation: CASSLGLVEAFF.

DNA for the CDR3: TGTGCCAGCAGCCAAGACCAGGACAGGGCCAACTCTGGAAACACCATATATTTT. This translates into CASSQDQDRANSGNTIYF. The V and J genes are TRBV4-2 and TRBJ1-3, with TRBD1 matching over 8 bases. J gave up 0 bases and V 0 bases, and 7 bases lay outside the gene matches. Germline CDR1 is LGHNA and CDR2 is YNFKEQ. This CDR3 region has 18 residues.

This sequence joins TRBV7-9 and TRBJ2-2; TRBD1 is a possible D gene (8 bases). CDR1 and CDR2 from the germline V gene are SEHNR and FQNEAQ (reference sequence). The V and J ends lost 6 bases and 6 bases respectively, with 14 bases between them. This CDR3 region has 14 residues. CDR3 loop: CASRTGEGAGELFF. CDR3 DNA: TGTGCCAGCAGGACAGGGGAGGGTGCCGGGGAGCTGTTTTTT.

The V gene is TRBV9, the J gene TRBJ1-1, with TRBD1 identical over 7 bases. This CDR3 region has 14 residues. Germline V gene lookup returns CDR1 SGDLS and CDR2 YYNGEE. The V gene end was trimmed by 4 bases and the J gene end by 4 bases; junction bases not matched to a gene: 7. The CDR3 DNA reads TGTGCCAGCAGCTTTAACCAGGGGGGCACTGAAGCTTTCTTT. Translating gives CASSFNQGGTEAFF.

The chain has TRBV6-4 and TRBJ2-2; 7 bases match TRBD1. The CDR3 runs to 15 residues. Germline values: CDR1 MRHNA, CDR2 SNTAGT. With V trimmed by 4 bases and J by 2 bases, 4 bases remained unmatched. CDR3 amino acids: CASSVWDRNTGELFF. CDR3 coding DNA: TGTGCCAGCAGTGTTTGGGACAGAAACACCGGGGAGCTGTTTTTT.

The V call is TRBV6-2 or TRBV6-3, the J call TRBJ1-5; 7 bases agree with TRBD1. The CDR3 is 15 amino acids. Germline V lookup: CDR1 MNHEY, CDR2 SVGEGT. V lost 0 bases and J lost 5; bases outside the gene matches: 4. CDR3 loop: CASSYSQGEDQPQHF. DNA of the CDR3: TGTGCCAGCAGTTACTCGCAGGGGGAGGATCAGCCCCAGCATTTT.

The V call is TRBV18, the J call TRBJ1-2; D gene unclear. The length of the CDR3 is 13 residues. V was pared by 6 bases and J by 1 base, with 9 bases between. In germline, CDR1 is KGHSH, CDR2 LQKENI. CDR3 in DNA: TGTGCCAGCTCGCCTCAGGATAACTATGGCTACACCTTC. Protein sequence: CASSPQDNYGYTF. The whole variable domain, remainder taken from reference TRBV18 and TRBJ1-2, is NAGVMQNPRHLVRRRGQEARLRCSPMKGHSHVYWYRQLPEEGLKFMVYLQKENIIDESGMPKERFSAEFPKEGPSILRIQQVVRGDSAAYFCASSPQDNYGYTFGSGTRLTVV.

The chain combines TRBV9 with TRBJ1-2; 10 bases are a match to TRBD1. CDR1 is SGDLS and CDR2 is YYNGEE in the germline V gene. J lost 6 bases, V lost 5 bases, and 10 bases had no gene match. The CDR3 runs 15 residues. The CDR3, as DNA: TGTGCCAGCAGAACCCGGGACAGGGGAGGAGATGGCTACACCTTC. The encoded protein is CASRTRDRGGDGYTF.

The chain links TRBV6-5 to TRBJ2-7; D may be TRBD1 (7 bases). The germline gives CDR1 MNHEY, CDR2 SVGAGI. Between the trimmed V and J ends, which lost 6 bases and 3 bases, there was a span of 12 bases. The CDR3 is 13 residues long. The CDR3 sequence: CASSRGTDYEQYF. The CDR3 DNA follows: TGTGCCAGCAGCCGGGGGACAGACTACGAGCAGTACTTC.

J is TRBJ2-7 and V is TRBV27; a possible D gene is TRBD2 (6 bases). The CDR3 length is 13 residues. With 5 bases removed from V and 7 bases from J, the gap between germline ends came to 15 bases. CDR1 is MNHEY, CDR2 SMNVEV, per germline (reference sequence). CDR3 nucleotide sequence: TGTGCCAGCAGTCTCCGCGGGGATAGGGAGCAGTACTTC. This gives the protein CASSLRGDREQYF.

The rearrangement joins TRBV9 to TRBJ2-5; 13 bases line up with TRBD2. Per germline, CDR1 SGDLS and CDR2 YYNGEE. V shed 3 bases and J 5 bases; nucleotides not matched to a gene: 4. The CDR3 is made up of 15 amino acids. The CDR3 region is CASSETSGRQETQYF. The CDR3 DNA is TGTGCCAGCAGCGAGACTAGCGGGAGGCAGGAGACCCAGTACTTC.

The chain is built from TRBV19 and TRBJ2-2, with TRBD1 matching 10 bases. The germline CDR1 and CDR2 sequences are LNHDA and SQIVND (reference sequence). This CDR3 contains 15 residues. The trim removed 3 bases at V and 4 bases at J, leaving 2 bases unmatched. The CDR3 loop reads CASSIGTGATGELFF. In DNA form, the CDR3 reads TGTGCCAGTAGTATCGGGACAGGGGCCACCGGGGAGCTGTTTTTT. The whole variable domain, filled in from reference TRBV19 and TRBJ2-2, reads DGGITQSPKYLFRKEGQNVTLSCEQNLNHDAMYWYRQDPGQGLRLIYYSQIVNDFQKGDIAEGYSVSREKKESFPLTVTSAQKNPTAFYLCASSIGTGATGELFFGEGSRLTVL.

The rearrangement uses TRBV7-2 and TRBJ2-4; D is ambiguous. Between the trimmed V and J ends, which lost 5 bases and 8 bases, there was a span of 10 bases. The germline gives CDR1 SGHTA, CDR2 FQGNSA. The CDR3 is 12 amino acids. The CDR3 sequence is CASSPPLHIQYF. CDR3 bases: TGTGCCAGCAGCCCTCCCCTCCACATTCAGTACTTC.

The gene calls are TRBV30 and TRBJ1-5; maybe TRBD1 (6 bases). V shed 0 bases and J shed 4 bases, with 13 bases lying between them. The CDR3 totals 15 residues. Germline assignment: CDR1 GTSNPN and CDR2 SVGIG (reference sequence). The CDR3, as DNA: TGTGCCTGGAGTGTTAGGGGGGGCGTGAATCAGCCCCAGCATTTT. This translates into CAWSVRGGVNQPQHF.

This clone has just a few counts. This chain connects TRBV2 to TRBJ2-5; 7 bases agree with TRBD1. The CDR3 contains 13 residues. The V gene's germline CDR1 is SNHLY and CDR2 FYNNEI. The V segment lost 6 bases and the J segment 5 bases; nucleotides outside the gene matches: 6. This CDR3 is CASRAPGQETQYF. CDR3 DNA: TGTGCCAGCAGGGCCCCGGGACAGGAGACCCAGTACTTC.

The J gene is TRBJ2-2, the V gene TRBV28, with TRBD1 identical over 7 bases. The V segment lost 1 base and the J segment 0 bases; nucleotides outside the gene matches: 2. Germline assignment: CDR1 MDHEN and CDR2 SYDVKM. The CDR3 runs 16 residues. The CDR3 DNA reads as TGTGCCAGCAGTTTATATGGGACAGCGAACACCGGGGAGCTGTTTTTT. Amino acids: CASSLYGTANTGELFF.

The chain combines TRBV28 with TRBJ1-2; D not certain. The germline gives CDR1 MDHEN, CDR2 SYDVKM. V lost 3 bases and J 2 bases, leaving 10 bases between the germline ends. The CDR3 sequence is 14 residues long. The CDR3 reads CASSLGAGNYGYTF. For the CDR3, the DNA is TGTGCCAGCAGTTTGGGTGCGGGGAACTATGGCTACACCTTC.

CDR3 amino acids: CASSTRPPGNQPQHF. CDR3 in DNA: TGTGCCAGCAGCACCCGTCCCCCCGGGAATCAGCCCCAGCATTTT. The chain has TRBV21-1 and TRBJ1-5. TRBV21-1 is labeled a pseudogene. CDR3 length: 15 amino acids.

J is TRBJ2-7 and V is TRBV5-1, with no clear D. The length of the CDR3 is 14 residues. Germline loops: CDR1 SGHRS, CDR2 YFSETQ. Deletions cut 0 bases from V and 0 bases from J, with 7 bases between. The CDR3 nucleotides read TGCGCCAGCAGCTTGGAGTACAGCTCCTACGAGCAGTACTTC. It is translated as CASSLEYSSYEQYF.

This clone was seen once. The chain uses TRBV11-3 and TRBJ2-3; D remains ambiguous. The CDR3 is made up of 14 amino acids. Trimming stripped 1 base from V and 6 bases from J, with 11 bases between. Germline CDR1 is SGHNT and CDR2 is YENEEA. CDR3 sequence reads: CASSLGSFEDTQYF. The CDR3, as DNA: TGTGCCAGCAGCTTAGGGTCCTTCGAGGATACGCAGTATTTT.

The table lists this clone with many counts. The chain links TRBV5-4 to TRBJ1-6; D unresolved. Germline V lookup: CDR1 SGHNT, CDR2 YYREEE (reference sequence). V was cut by 0 bases and J by 7 bases, with 5 bases left in between. This CDR3 contains 13 residues. CDR3 DNA sequence: TGTGCCAGCAGCTTGGCCGGGAATTCACCCCTCCACTTT. It translates to CASSLAGNSPLHF.

This clone appeared many times. Other DNA sequences in this specimen translate into the identical CDR3. This chain uses TRBV5-4 with TRBJ1-1; 9 bases align to TRBD1. This CDR3 contains 14 residues. V lost 5 bases, J lost 5 bases, and 7 bases stayed unmatched. Germline assignment: CDR1 SGHNT and CDR2 YYREEE (reference sequence). The CDR3 loop reads CASSTGQGRTEAFF. The CDR3 coding sequence is TGTGCCAGCAGTACTGGACAGGGGCGGACTGAAGCTTTCTTT.

The V and J genes are TRBV7-2 and TRBJ2-1, with 7 bases lining up with TRBD2. CDR1 SGHTA and CDR2 FQGNSA come from the germline V gene. The CDR3 sequence is 14 residues long. The V and J ends lost 5 bases and 3 bases, in that order; junction bases with no gene match: 4. CDR3 DNA: TGTGCCAGCAGCCAGACTAGCTACTACAATGAGCAGTTCTTC. This translates into CASSQTSYYNEQFF. Using reference TRBV7-2 and TRBJ2-1 for the parts outside the CDR3, the full variable domain is GAGVSQSPSNKVTEKGKDVELRCDPISGHTALYWYRQSLGQGLEFLIYFQGNSAPDKSGLPSDRFSAERTGGSVSTLTIQRTQQEDSAVYLCASSQTSYYNEQFFGPGTRLTVL.

The J gene is TRBJ2-2, the V gene TRBV5-1, with 7 bases matching TRBD1. The junction had 11 bases not matched to a gene; V was cut back by 4 bases and J by 2 bases. This CDR3 comprises 17 residues. The germline V gene has CDR1 SGHRS and CDR2 YFSETQ. The CDR3 reads CASSPGWTGPNTGELFF. For the CDR3, the DNA is TGCGCCAGCAGCCCCGGCTGGACAGGTCCAAACACCGGGGAGCTGTTTTTT. Filled out from reference TRBV5-1 and TRBJ2-2, the complete variable domain reads KAGVTQTPRYLIKTRGQQVTLSCSPISGHRSVSWYQQTPGQGLQFLFEYFSETQRNKGNFPGRFSGRQFSNSRSEMNVSTLELGDSALYLCASSPGWTGPNTGELFFGEGSRLTVL.

The chain links TRBV11-1 to TRBJ2-7, with a tentative D call TRBD2 (6 bases). CDR1 is SGHAT, CDR2 FQDESV, per germline (reference sequence). The CDR3 covers 15 residues. V lost 5 bases and J 3 bases, leaving 17 bases between the germline ends. This chain's CDR3 is CASSPPEGGGYEQYF. CDR3 coding DNA: TGTGCCAGCAGCCCCCCTGAGGGAGGTGGCTACGAGCAGTACTTC. The full variable domain, completed using reference TRBV11-1 and TRBJ2-7, is EAEVAQSPRYKITEKSQAVAFWCDPISGHATLYWYRQILGQGPELLVQFQDESVVDDSQLPKDRFSAERLKGVDSTLKIQPAELGDSAMYLCASSPPEGGGYEQYFGPGTRLTVT.

The chain is built from TRBV23-1 and TRBJ1-4; the match to TRBD1 covers 9 bases. TRBV23-1 is known as an ORF, though its function is uncertain. J lost 6 bases, V lost 8 bases, and 7 bases had no gene match. The CDR3 has 14 residues. The CDR3 nucleotides read TGCGCCAGCGGGGACAGGGACAAATATGAAAAACTGTTTTTT. Protein sequence: CASGDRDKYEKLFF.